These T cell receptor beta chains were read from a single sample in a study of cytomegalovirus exposure and HLA in healthy donors. Clones were read by immunoSEQ multiplex PCR, and TCRdb kept only the in-frame ones, dropping some. This repertoire shows 200,000 or so clones, 75% to 95% found once; its top ten account for more than 0.85%. The sample comprised PBMCs. The receptors come from a woman younger than 35 in good health and CMV-seronegative. CDR3s leave out the opening cysteine and the closing phenylalanine or tryptophan.

v_call: TRBV6-4; j_call: TRBJ1-1; cdr3_aa: ASTQGTEAF
v_call: TRBV7-9; j_call: TRBJ2-1; cdr3_aa: ASSPRDSILYNEQF
v_call: TRBV6-6; j_call: TRBJ1-2; cdr3_aa: ASSWGQDYGYT
v_call: TRBV30; j_call: TRBJ2-7; cdr3_aa: AWRLIGGSYEQY
v_call: TRBV5-1; j_call: TRBJ2-1; cdr3_aa: ASSKSREVAEQF
v_call: TRBV7-9; j_call: TRBJ1-1; cdr3_aa: ASSSRAGGNTEAF
v_call: TRBV29-1; j_call: TRBJ1-4; cdr3_aa: SAGRGDEKLF
v_call: TRBV19; j_call: TRBJ2-1; cdr3_aa: ASSSREGLSYNEQF
v_call: TRBV10-1; j_call: TRBJ2-7; cdr3_aa: ASSELAGVEQY
v_call: TRBV5-4; j_call: TRBJ2-5; cdr3_aa: ASNPGGGGKAQY
v_call: TRBV6-1; j_call: TRBJ1-1; cdr3_aa: ASRPTGSGTEAF
v_call: TRBV30; j_call: TRBJ1-5; cdr3_aa: AWTQQMGNQPQH
v_call: TRBV6-1; j_call: TRBJ1-4; cdr3_aa: ASRETAPNEKLF
v_call: TRBV28; j_call: TRBJ2-7; cdr3_aa: ASSLAASGRWGEQY
v_call: TRBV30; j_call: TRBJ2-7; cdr3_aa: AWSKDRTYEQY
v_call: TRBV25-1; j_call: TRBJ1-4; cdr3_aa: ASRGPFDREKLF
v_call: TRBV10-3; j_call: TRBJ2-1; cdr3_aa: AIGRPSGSGHEQF
v_call: TRBV7-3; j_call: TRBJ1-2; cdr3_aa: ASSQGGTGSYGYT
v_call: TRBV5-4; j_call: TRBJ2-2; cdr3_aa: ASSDRVGTGELF
v_call: TRBV25-1; j_call: TRBJ2-1; cdr3_aa: ASSDPYNSYNEQF